The 21 T cell receptor beta chains below come from one sample, sequenced in a study of cytomegalovirus exposure and HLA in healthy donors. Primers for the PCR totalled 60 Vbeta and 13 Jbeta. Measured with immunoSEQ multiplex PCR; TCRdb has only the in-frame clones, and not every one. The data hold 150,000 to 200,000 clones, with more than 65% observed a single time. Sequenced: PBMCs. These receptors came from a man younger than 30 in good health and CMV-seropositive.

This clone occurred once. The chain is built from TRBV15 and TRBJ1-3; 8 bases map to TRBD1. Germline CDR1 LNHNV, CDR2 YYDKDF (reference sequence). The CDR3 sequence is 15 residues long. V shed 5 bases and J 0 bases; nucleotides not matched to a gene: 3. The CDR3 DNA follows: TGTGCCACCAGCGTAGACAGGGGCTCTGGAAACACCATATATTTT. Translated, it gives CATSVDRGSGNTIYF.

The rearrangement links TRBV6-6 to TRBJ1-6, with TRBD1 as a possible D gene (5 bases). The length of the CDR3 is 15 residues. V was pared by 8 bases and J by 5 bases, with 16 bases between. Per germline, CDR1 MNHNY and CDR2 SVGAGI (reference sequence). In DNA form, the CDR3 reads TGTGCCAGCTCTAACCAGGGACTGGATAATTCACCCCTCCACTTT. Protein product: CASSNQGLDNSPLHF.

The chain recombines TRBV6-1 with TRBJ1-2; 7 nucleotides agree with TRBD1. The CDR3 consists of 16 residues. Per the germline V gene, CDR1 is MNHNS and CDR2 is SASEGT. With 1 base clipped from V and 3 bases from J, the junction kept 8 bases outside the gene matches. CDR3 DNA sequence: TGTGCCAGCAGTGAAGTGGGACAGTCCGTCTACTATGGCTACACCTTC. Translation: CASSEVGQSVYYGYTF.

The gene calls are TRBV19 and TRBJ1-1; possible D gene TRBD1, 6 bases. The V and J ends lost 0 bases and 4 bases respectively, with 9 bases between them. The CDR3 has 14 amino acids. Per the germline V gene, CDR1 is LNHDA and CDR2 is SQIVND (reference sequence). This CDR3 reads CASSIEGGGTEAFF. The CDR3 region has the DNA TGTGCCAGTAGTATAGAGGGAGGGGGCACTGAAGCTTTCTTT.

The chain has TRBV5-6 and TRBJ2-3, with 13 bases lining up with TRBD2. V gave up 5 bases and J gave up 2 bases; unmatched junction bases: 8. This CDR3 spans 17 amino acids. CDR1 is SGHDT, CDR2 YYEEEE, per germline. CDR3 DNA sequence: TGTGCCAGCAGAGACACTAGCGGGGGGGCCGTCACAGATACGCAGTATTTT. Residues: CASRDTSGGAVTDTQYF.

The chain joins TRBV11-3 to TRBJ2-2; weak D call: TRBD1 (5 bases). Germline V lookup: CDR1 SGHNT, CDR2 YENEEA. The CDR3 sequence is 14 residues long. V lost 2 bases to trimming and J lost 6 bases, with 10 bases between them. This CDR3 is CASSLSRVAGELFF. CDR3 nucleotide sequence: TGTGCCAGCAGCTTAAGCAGGGTCGCCGGGGAGCTGTTTTTT.

The chain joins TRBV19 to TRBJ1-2; TRBD1 aligns across 9 bases. Germline V CDR1 and CDR2: LNHDA, SQIVND (reference sequence). The V segment lost 7 bases and the J segment 0 bases; nucleotides outside the gene matches: 12. The CDR3 consists of 17 residues. The CDR3 nucleotides read TGTGCCAGTACCCGGGACAGGGAACATGGATCTAACTATGGCTACACCTTC. Protein sequence: CASTRDREHGSNYGYTF.

The table lists this clone with a few counts. This chain joins TRBV4-1 and TRBJ2-3, with 13 bases aligning to TRBD2. The J segment lost 7 bases and the V segment lost 1 base, leaving 14 bases of the junction unmatched. In germline, CDR1 is MGHRA, CDR2 YSYEKL. There are 19 residues in the CDR3. In DNA, the CDR3 is TGCGCCAGCAGCCAAGGTGCCCGGACTAGCGGGGGTTGGTCGAATACGCAGTATTTT. This translates into CASSQGARTSGGWSNTQYF.

The genes are TRBV28 and TRBJ2-7; 11 nucleotides align to TRBD2. The J segment lost 5 bases and the V segment lost 7 bases, leaving 4 bases of the junction unmatched. The germline gives CDR1 MDHEN, CDR2 SYDVKM. The CDR3 length is 13 residues. The CDR3 DNA sequence: TGTGCCAGCACCCCTAGCGGGAGGAACGAGCAGTACGTC. Protein product: CASTPSGRNEQYV.

CDR3 in amino acids: CATSREGREADTQYF. The CDR3 DNA is TGTGCCACCAGCAGAGAGGGCAGGGAGGCAGATACGCAGTATTTT. The chain has TRBV15 and TRBJ2-3; the D gene is possibly TRBD2 (6 bases). The V gene lost 0 bases and the J gene lost 4 bases, with 11 bases spanning the gap. The CDR3 has 15 amino acids. The germline CDR1 and CDR2 sequences are LNHNV and YYDKDF (reference sequence).

This clone showed up just once. The chain links TRBV19 to TRBJ1-2; the match to TRBD1 covers 7 bases. The CDR3 has 14 amino acids. Germline V gene data show CDR1 as LNHDA and CDR2 as SQIVND (reference sequence). V gave up 5 bases and J gave up 5 bases; unmatched junction bases: 8. The CDR3: CASSGDRRMYGYTF. The DNA of the CDR3 is TGTGCCAGTAGTGGGGACAGAAGAATGTATGGCTACACCTTC.

The rearrangement joins TRBV2 to TRBJ1-5; D is uncertain. Deletions cut 7 bases from V and 6 bases from J, with 13 bases between. From germline, CDR1 is SNHLY and CDR2 FYNNEI. The CDR3 length is 13 residues. The CDR3 DNA reads TGTGCCAGCACCCAGGATAAGGTTCAGCCCCAGCATTTT. Its protein product is CASTQDKVQPQHF.

There are a few counts of this clone. The chain recombines TRBV11-3 with TRBJ2-3; possible D gene TRBD2, 5 bases. Germline-derived CDR1 and CDR2 are SGHNT and YENEEA. V lost 1 base, J lost 2 bases, and 10 bases lay in between. This CDR3 comprises 15 residues. The CDR3 protein is CASSLGGLITDTQYF. Here the CDR3 DNA reads TGTGCCAGCAGCTTAGGTGGACTTATCACAGATACGCAGTATTTT.

Here the CDR3 reads CASSWGDGVEGTEAFF. The CDR3 bases are TGCGCCAGCAGCTGGGGGGACGGCGTCGAAGGGACTGAAGCTTTCTTT. The genes are TRBV5-1 and TRBJ1-1, with a weak D call TRBD1 (5 bases). There are 16 residues in the CDR3. Germline lookup yields CDR1 SGHRS and CDR2 YFSETQ. Trimming left V 3 bases short and J 5 bases short, with 20 bases between. Supplemented by reference TRBV5-1 and TRBJ1-1, the full variable domain reads KAGVTQTPRYLIKTRGQQVTLSCSPISGHRSVSWYQQTPGQGLQFLFEYFSETQRNKGNFPGRFSGRQFSNSRSEMNVSTLELGDSALYLCASSWGDGVEGTEAFFGQGTRLTVV.

The chain recombines TRBV7-9 with TRBJ2-5, with D perhaps TRBD1 (5 bases). Trimming removed 5 bases from V and 5 bases from J, with 18 bases in between. Germline values: CDR1 SEHNR, CDR2 FQNEAQ (reference sequence). This CDR3 spans 15 amino acids. Written as DNA, the CDR3 is TGTGCCAGCAGCACCCTAGAGGTGAAGGGGGAGACCCAGTACTTC. Protein: CASSTLEVKGETQYF.

This clone was observed once. The J gene is TRBJ1-3, the V gene TRBV6-1; 7 bases align to TRBD1. This CDR3 comprises 15 residues. CDR1 is MNHNS and CDR2 is SASEGT in the germline V gene. The V segment lost 4 bases and the J segment 3 bases; nucleotides outside the gene matches: 6. The CDR3 reads CASSVDRVFGNTIYF. The CDR3 DNA reads TGTGCCAGCAGTGTCGACAGGGTTTTTGGAAACACCATATATTTT.

The chain recombines TRBV7-8 with TRBJ2-1, with 8 bases matching TRBD2. The CDR3 loop spans 16 amino acids. Unmatched junction bases numbered 11, after V lost 1 base and J lost 9 bases. CDR1 is SGHVS and CDR2 is FQNEAQ in the germline V gene. The CDR3 DNA follows: TGTGCCAGCAGCTTAGGGGGACTTAGCGGGGTTGGTGAGCAGTTCTTC. Encoded protein: CASSLGGLSGVGEQFF.

This clone was counted between two and nine times. The rearrangement joins TRBV15 to TRBJ1-6, with D hard to call. This CDR3 has 13 residues. V was clipped by 5 bases and J by 7 bases, with 9 bases between them. Germline assignment: CDR1 LNHNV and CDR2 YYDKDF (reference sequence). CDR3 bases: TGTGCCACCAGCGTGCTGCGGAATTCACCCCTCCACTTT. This sequence encodes CATSVLRNSPLHF. The whole variable domain, filled in from reference TRBV15 and TRBJ1-6, reads DAMVIQNPRYQVTQFGKPVTLSCSQTLNHNVMYWYQQKSSQAPKLLFHYYDKDFNNEADTPDNFQSRRPNTSFCFLDIRSPGLGDTAMYLCATSVLRNSPLHFGNGTRLTVT.

This chain connects TRBV21-1 to TRBJ2-7; TRBD2, as called in the table, went unchecked against the DNA. TRBV21-1 constitutes a pseudogene. CDR3 length: 18 residues. The CDR3 here is CASKTGLAGEVPFYEQYV. DNA of the CDR3: TGTGCCAGCAAAACGGGACTAGCGGGAGAGGTCCCCTTCTACGAGCAGTACGTC.

This clone came up once. V is TRBV7-9 and J is TRBJ1-1; D ambiguous. Trimming pared 1 base from V and 1 base from J, leaving 7 bases between. Germline CDR1 is SEHNR and CDR2 is FQNEAQ (reference sequence). The length of the CDR3 is 14 residues. The CDR3 DNA reads TGTGCCAGCAGCTTAGTAGTTACGAACACTGAAGCTTTCTTT. Translation: CASSLVVTNTEAFF.

This chain connects TRBV6-5 to TRBJ1-2, with TRBD1 matching 8 bases. CDR1 is MNHEY and CDR2 is SVGAGI in the germline V gene. The CDR3 totals 14 residues. The trim removed 6 bases at V and 8 bases at J, leaving 11 bases unmatched. In nucleotides, the CDR3 is TGTGCCAGCAGGACCCCAGGGGGCGCGGGAGGCTACACCTTC. Translated, it gives CASRTPGGAGGYTF.